Presented here are 22 T cell receptor beta chains from one specimen sequenced in a study of T cell responses to AZD1222 COVID-19 vaccine. Sequencing was performed with immunoSEQ multiplex PCR; in TCRdb, only in-frame clones are kept and a portion is missing. The sample shows over 45,000 clones, about 90% of them seen only once. Sequences were derived from peripheral blood, sampled 28 days after the second AZD1222 dose. These receptors were collected from an adult who received the AZD1222 COVID-19 vaccine.

The chain uses TRBV13 and TRBJ2-3; D call uncertain. V lost 3 bases and J 6 bases, leaving 16 bases between the germline ends. From germline, CDR1 is PRHDT and CDR2 FYEKMQ (reference sequence). CDR3 length: 15 residues. DNA of the CDR3: TGTGCCAGCAGCTTTGGATTCAAGCACACGGATACGCAGTATTTT. It translates to CASSFGFKHTDTQYF.

V usage is TRBV5-5 and J usage is TRBJ2-6, with 12 bases aligning to TRBD1. J lost 2 bases, V lost 0 bases, and 6 bases had no gene match. Germline CDR1 and CDR2: SGHKS and YYEKEE (reference sequence). This CDR3 is 19 amino acids long. Written as DNA, the CDR3 is TGTGCCAGCAGCTTGGGGTTCGGGACAGGGGGCGCTGGGGCCAACGTCCTGACTTTC. It translates to CASSLGFGTGGAGANVLTF. The full variable domain, in which reference TRBV5-5 and TRBJ2-6 provide the parts outside the CDR3, is DAGVTQSPTHLIKTRGQQVTLRCSPISGHKSVSWYQQVLGQGPQFIFQYYEKEERGRGNFPDRFSARQFPNYSSELNVNALLLGDSALYLCASSLGFGTGGAGANVLTFGAGSRLTVL.

V usage is TRBV7-7 and J usage is TRBJ2-1; 12 bases line up with TRBD2. The CDR3 has 15 residues. Germline loops: CDR1 SSHAT, CDR2 FNYEAQ (reference sequence). V shed 5 bases and J 9 bases; nucleotides not matched to a gene: 8. The CDR3 sequence: CASSTSGGRGVEQFF. CDR3 in DNA: TGTGCCAGCAGCACTAGCGGGGGGCGAGGGGTTGAGCAGTTCTTC. The whole variable domain, filled in from reference TRBV7-7 and TRBJ2-1, reads GAGVSQSPRYKVTKRGQDVTLRCDPISSHATLYWYQQALGQGPEFLTYFNYEAQPDKSGLPSDRFSAERPEGSISTLTIQRTEQRDSAMYRCASSTSGGRGVEQFFGPGTRLTVL.

The chain couples TRBV6-5 to TRBJ2-7, with 8 bases matching TRBD1. Germline V gene lookup returns CDR1 MNHEY and CDR2 SVGAGI. This CDR3 region has 14 residues. The junction had 7 bases not matched to a gene; V was cut back by 6 bases and J by 3 bases. The CDR3 nucleotides are TGTGCCAGCAGAACAACAGGGGGGTTCTACGAGCAGTACTTC. Encoded protein: CASRTTGGFYEQYF.

The rearrangement links TRBV6-5 to TRBJ1-5; D remains ambiguous. The CDR3 length is 15 residues. The germline V and J ends were trimmed by 5 bases and 3 bases, with 14 bases remaining between them. Germline V gene lookup returns CDR1 MNHEY and CDR2 SVGAGI. The CDR3 sequence is CASSRTRAVNQPQHF. The CDR3, as DNA: TGTGCCAGCAGTAGGACCCGGGCCGTCAATCAGCCCCAGCATTTT.

CDR3: CASAGGPTETQYF. CDR3 coding DNA: TGTGCCTCCGCGGGAGGGCCAACGGAGACCCAGTACTTC. The genes are TRBV7-3 and TRBJ2-5; TRBD2 matches at 9 bases. Germline V lookup: CDR1 SGHTA, CDR2 FQGTGA. With V trimmed by 11 bases and J by 5 bases, 9 bases remained unmatched. The CDR3 sequence is 13 residues long.

This chain connects TRBV10-1 to TRBJ2-7; 7 bases are a match to TRBD1. Losses at the gene ends were 7 bases for V and 8 bases for J; bases not matched to a gene: 17. In germline, CDR1 is WNHNN, CDR2 SYGVQD (reference sequence). This CDR3 comprises 15 residues. The DNA of the CDR3 is TGCGCCAGCACCACAGATACACAGGGGCGCATCAAGCAGTACTTC. Its protein is CASTTDTQGRIKQYF.

The chain combines TRBV11-2 with TRBJ2-1, with TRBD1 matching over 8 bases. The CDR3 has 16 residues. Germline V CDR1 and CDR2: SGHAT, FQNNGV. Trimming cost V 2 bases and J 4 bases; bases outside gene matches: 7. The CDR3 reads CASSLTGTGRYNEQFF. The DNA for the CDR3 is TGTGCCAGCAGCTTAACTGGGACAGGTCGGTACAATGAGCAGTTCTTC. Full variable domain (rest looked up from reference TRBV11-2 and TRBJ2-1): EAGVAQSPRYKIIEKRQSVAFWCNPISGHATLYWYQQILGQGPKLLIQFQNNGVVDDSQLPKDRFSAERLKGVDSTLKIQPAKLEDSAVYLCASSLTGTGRYNEQFFGPGTRLTVL.

In its sample, this clone was seen a few times. The CDR3 loop reads CASSQMLWDNEQFF. In DNA form, the CDR3 reads TGTGCCAGCAGCCAAATGCTCTGGGACAATGAGCAGTTCTTC. The V gene is TRBV4-2, the J gene TRBJ2-1; D gene uncertain. With 2 bases removed from V and 5 bases from J, the gap between germline ends came to 10 bases. The CDR3 loop spans 14 amino acids. Looked up from germline, CDR1 is LGHNA and CDR2 is YNFKEQ.

The V gene is TRBV7-8, the J gene TRBJ2-7; D is perhaps TRBD1 (5 bases). This CDR3 is 14 amino acids long. The V end was cut by 7 bases, the J end by 0 bases, with 13 bases between. From germline, CDR1 is SGHVS and CDR2 FQNEAQ. CDR3 sequence reads: CASTLDTFSYEQYF. CDR3 in DNA: TGTGCCAGCACCCTGGACACATTCTCCTACGAGCAGTACTTC.

This chain uses TRBV27 with TRBJ2-7, with TRBD2 matching 10 bases. The length of the CDR3 is 17 residues. From germline, CDR1 is MNHEY and CDR2 SMNVEV (reference sequence). Trimming at V came to 2 bases and at J to 4 bases, leaving 11 bases not matched to a gene. The CDR3 coding sequence is TGTGCCAGCAGTTTAGGGGGTAGCGGGGGGCGTTTATACGAGCAGTACTTC. The encoded protein is CASSLGGSGGRLYEQYF.

This clone was seen more than once but under ten times. The genes are TRBV3-1 (or the pseudogene TRBV3-2) and TRBJ1-6; no clear D. Trimming shortened V by 1 base and J by 5 bases, and 3 bases separated the two germline ends. Germline V CDR1 and CDR2: LGHDT, YNNKEL (reference sequence). The CDR3 extends over 13 amino acids. The CDR3 here is CASSQADNSPLHF. The CDR3, as DNA: TGTGCCAGCAGCCAAGCAGATAATTCACCCCTCCACTTT.

This clone occurred a few times. The genes are TRBV11-2 and TRBJ2-7; possible D gene TRBD2, 5 bases. The CDR3 extends over 15 amino acids. The V and J ends lost 1 base and 4 bases respectively, with 14 bases between them. The germline gives CDR1 SGHAT, CDR2 FQNNGV. CDR3 sequence reads: CASSLGVASGYEQYF. DNA for the CDR3: TGTGCCAGCAGCTTAGGGGTGGCCTCGGGGTACGAGCAGTACTTC.

The V gene is TRBV7-6, the J gene TRBJ2-7; no clear D gene. Looked up from germline, CDR1 is SGHVS and CDR2 is FNYEAQ. CDR3 size: 12 residues. Between the trimmed V and J ends, which lost 5 bases and 7 bases, there was a span of 12 bases. The CDR3, as DNA: TGTGCCAGCAGCCCCACTCTCGGGGAGCAGTACTTC. Amino acid sequence: CASSPTLGEQYF.

This chain connects TRBV2 to TRBJ1-1, with D possibly TRBD1 on 6 matching bases. The CDR3 sequence is 13 residues long. Trimming took 7 bases from V and 3 from J, leaving 12 bases between them. In germline, CDR1 is SNHLY, CDR2 FYNNEI. CDR3 sequence: CASIAHRDTEAFF. The CDR3 DNA sequence: TGTGCCAGCATAGCCCACAGGGACACTGAAGCTTTCTTT.

This chain uses TRBV5-6 with TRBJ2-5; D remains unclear. Germline loops: CDR1 SGHDT, CDR2 YYEEEE. CDR3 length: 13 residues. Trimming shortened V by 1 base and J by 4 bases, and 8 bases separated the two germline ends. The DNA of the CDR3 is TGTGCCAGCAGCTTGATCGATGGAGAGACCCAGTACTTC. Protein sequence: CASSLIDGETQYF.

V gene TRBV29-1 combines with J gene TRBJ1-4, with D possibly matching TRBD1 (6 bases). Trimming shortened V by 7 bases and J by 12 bases, and 24 bases separated the two germline ends. This CDR3 region has 14 residues. Looked up from germline, CDR1 is SQVTM and CDR2 is ANQGSEA. The CDR3 DNA is TGCAGCGGGAGCCTGGACAGTAGGTTTGGGGAACTGTTTTTT. Its translation is CSGSLDSRFGELFF.

This chain joins TRBV11-3 and TRBJ2-7; maybe TRBD1 (6 bases). There are 14 residues in the CDR3. V lost 5 bases and J 5 bases, leaving 16 bases between the germline ends. The germline CDR1 and CDR2 sequences are SGHNT and YENEEA. The CDR3 nucleotides read TGTGCCAGCAGCCAGGGACATGGGTCCGACGAGCAGTACTTC. It encodes CASSQGHGSDEQYF.

The chain joins TRBV3-1 (or the pseudogene TRBV3-2) to TRBJ1-3; 7 bases map to TRBD1. CDR3 length: 15 amino acids. The V and J ends lost 4 bases and 3 bases, in that order; junction bases with no gene match: 6. The germline V gene has CDR1 LGHDT and CDR2 YNNKEL (reference sequence). In DNA form, the CDR3 reads TGTGCCAGCAGCCCACGACAGGGCGGTGGAAACACCATATATTTT. Translation gives CASSPRQGGGNTIYF.

The chain couples TRBV2 to TRBJ2-5; D unclear. CDR1 and CDR2 (germline): SNHLY, FYNNEI. The V gene lost 0 bases and the J gene lost 6 bases, with 11 bases spanning the gap. CDR3 length: 14 residues. Here the CDR3 DNA reads TGTGCCAGCAGTGAAGCGATAAGCGCACAGACCCAGTACTTC. Protein: CASSEAISAQTQYF.

This sequence joins TRBV5-1 and TRBJ2-2, with D possibly TRBD1 on 6 matching bases. The V end was cut by 0 bases, the J end by 4 bases, with 10 bases between. The CDR3 covers 15 residues. Germline assignment: CDR1 SGHRS and CDR2 YFSETQ. The CDR3 here is CASSLEGRGTGELFF. The CDR3 DNA reads TGCGCCAGCAGCTTGGAGGGCAGGGGCACCGGGGAGCTGTTTTTT. Full variable domain (outside the CDR3, taken from reference TRBV5-1 and TRBJ2-2): KAGVTQTPRYLIKTRGQQVTLSCSPISGHRSVSWYQQTPGQGLQFLFEYFSETQRNKGNFPGRFSGRQFSNSRSEMNVSTLELGDSALYLCASSLEGRGTGELFFGEGSRLTVL.

The rearrangement links TRBV7-3 to TRBJ2-1; the D gene is possibly TRBD2 (5 bases). Deletions cut 5 bases from V and 6 bases from J, with 17 bases between. The CDR3 has 15 amino acids. CDR1 is SGHTA, CDR2 FQGTGA, per germline. The chain's CDR3 is CASSQERASVNEQFF. In nucleotides, the CDR3 is TGTGCCAGCAGCCAAGAGAGGGCGTCCGTCAATGAGCAGTTCTTC.